This T cell receptor beta chain was sequenced for a study of long-term antiretroviral therapy in people with HIV (dated by TCRdb to 2021 to 2024). With respect to the entire study: The earliest samples were collected approximately a decade before the 2015 WHO recommendation for immediate ART, a period when ART was typically delayed until CD4 counts fell. A retrospective serial study tested whether changes in peripheral blood TRB repertoire composition and diversity were associated with ART initiation and durable HIV suppression. From 30 adults with confirmed HIV infection, the cohort provided fewer than 200 cryopreserved PBMC samples, gathered serially across a mean of approximately six years (range 1-12). Among the 30 to 35 participants with HIV, eleven were female. Test extractions of a monoclonal T-cell line alongside about 35 polyclonal samples showed no cross-contamination during QIAcube processing. What the study reported, not specific to this receptor: Starting ART was linked to a significant rise in TRB diversity, yet even with long-term ART the diversity remained significantly lower than in transplant donor controls. The samples were dated from the mid-2000s to the late 2010s, and the ART regimens that were used may be less effective than current ART regimens. Because pre-ART samples had limited cell numbers, unsorted PBMC were profiled rather than sorted CD4+ and CD8+ T cells. Inferences about post-ART repertoire changes were limited because no data were available on ART adherence, viral resistance or therapy changes. The repertoire was dominated across all time points by expanded TRB clones identified before ART initiation, although this dominance was seen to fluctuate and to decrease in many PLHIV after ART. HIV repertoires had narrower CDR3 length ranges than controls, and the network structure suggested an antigen-experienced repertoire that shifted only slightly toward naive after ART. Because PBMC availability was limited, only the TCR beta chain was sequenced, with no alpha chain pairing.

Participants were included only if at least one PBMC sample before ART initiation and at least two post-ART samples were available. Treatment was received in the United States of America by all participants with HIV. Cryopreserved samples of about 0.95-10 million PBMC were thawed and washed before DNA extraction. At the time of the earliest PBMC sample, participants with HIV were aged between about 20 and 60 years. Per participant, PBMC samples came from 1-4 timepoints prior to ART initiation and 2-8 timepoints following ART initiation, for a median of 7 samples. Serial HIV viral load, CD4+ T-cell count, ART history and demographic data were obtained for every participant. Genomic DNA was extracted from unsorted PBMC with a Qiagen kit on a QIAcube, with processing performed in batches of 12 samples. The immunoSEQ hsTCRB v3.0 assay was used at survey level resolution for TRB variable region sequencing. The target sequencing depth for TRB was roughly 40,000-55,000 T-cell genomes per sample. Pooled TRB libraries were sequenced on an Illumina MiSeq with a v3 150-cycle kit. The paper's processing steps were these. Repertoire analysis ran in R within a reproducible Nextflow workflow covering QC, data transformation and analysis. Custom analyses were implemented in LymphoSeq2, an R package for AIRR-Seq data exploration. After excluding a handful of samples that yielded fewer than 5000 total TRB sequences, approximately 180 HIV repertoires remained for analysis. Among the 188 retained HIV repertoires, some 57 were collected before ART initiation and 120 to 140 were collected after ART initiation. Each repertoire was downsampled to 5000 TRB nucleotide sequences, and summary statistics were averaged across 100 downsampling iterations. TRB sequences were retained for analysis only if CDR3 regions of at least seven amino acids were present. A Shannon entropy-derived clonality score and the Gini coefficient were used to measure diversity. Repertoire networks linked the top 5000 CDR3 amino acid sequences whenever two sequences differed by an edit distance of one. For TRB CDR3 amino acid sequences, antigen specificity groups and MHC restriction were predicted with GLIPH2. To flag known CMV, EBV, HIV or tissue antigen associations, CDR3 amino acid sequences were matched against VDJdb and McPAS-TCR. Pre-ART, post-ART and control groups were compared with Wilcoxon signed-rank tests and Holm-Bonferroni correction. In its TCRdb copy, this immuneACCESS table keeps in-frame sequences only and misses some clones. Where compared with another copy, unresolved V genes explain less than half of these, and the others have no known cause. V and J calls and clone size are as listed in that table; D and trimming were resolved from the DNA. The sample records roughly 29,000 clones, approximately 95% of which are singletons. The ten biggest clones cover 7.5% to 9% of the sample.

The CDR3 measures 20 amino acids from cysteine to phenylalanine. The retained sequence is limited to the CDR3, 60 bases, with the frame set at the first base. Between the V and J ends, shortened by 0 bases and 1 base respectively, the junction contains 23 bases. CDR1 LGHNA and CDR2 YSLEER are derived from the germline V gene. Only one count was recorded for this clone. No antigen is known for it. No much larger clone exists at a distance of one base, and base qualities are not known. Recombination linked TRBV4-3 to TRBJ2-3; TRBD1 is a weak D gene call, 5 bases matching. The sample was unsorted PBMCs, taken 5.3 years after starting antiretroviral therapy. The TCR originated in a man between 25 and 39 years old with HIV. The CDR3 corresponds to CASSQDRSETDVPGTDTQYF. DNA sequence: TGCGCCAGCAGCCAAGATCGATCCGAGACAGATGTTCCCGGCACAGATACGCAGTATTTT.